Below, one TCR beta chain is given with its context. The method was immunoSEQ multiplex PCR; TCRdb's version includes in-frame clones alone and lacks a portion of them. The sample lists 81,000 or so clones; 70% to 90% were seen once. These data come from a study of blood T cell repertoires in COVID-19. Study-level background: Collection of acute and convalescent COVID-19 samples took place in the United States, Italy and Spain. The analysed material was cDNA or gDNA that came from T cells, B-cell-depleted T cells, or PBMCs.

This CDR3 contains 14 residues. In germline, CDR1 is SGHNT, CDR2 YYREEE (reference sequence). V dropped 10 bases and J dropped 0 bases, with 14 bases sitting between them. The specimen was peripheral blood. This sequence originates from an older man with active or convalescent COVID-19. This chain connects TRBV5-4 to TRBJ2-4, with D maybe TRBD2 (6 bases). The DNA for the CDR3 is TGTGCCTCGGGGGAGAACCTAGCCAAAAACATTCAGTACTTC. It encodes CASGENLAKNIQYF.